This entry features one TCR beta chain sequence. The antigen is undetermined. The data derive from a study of T cells in Graves' hyperthyroidism and ophthalmopathy. Study results and limitations: Also found in blood were most expanded thyroid clonotypes above 0.001.

RNA transcripts gave rise to amplified TCR beta CDR3 regions. HTBI primers were employed in a first-round RT-PCR of the TCR CDR3. Via MiXCR, TCRdb re-called the multiplex PCR reads, giving one row per CDR3 protein. The sample shows 700,000 or so distinct CDR3 sequences, 13% to 15% of them seen only once. Input material: blood. The clonotype comes from a woman aged 45-65 years with Graves' ophthalmopathy.

The CDR3 spells CAISERGLAGAGTGELFF. DNA of the CDR3: TGTGCCATCAGTGAGAGGGGACTAGCGGGAGCTGGGACCGGGGAGCTGTTTTTT. The chain uses TRBV10-3 and TRBJ2-2; 14 nucleotides match TRBD2. After removal of 2 bases from V and 5 bases from J, the junction contained 7 bases not matched to a gene. The CDR3 sequence is 18 residues long. Germline-derived CDR1 and CDR2 are ENHRY and SYGVKD.